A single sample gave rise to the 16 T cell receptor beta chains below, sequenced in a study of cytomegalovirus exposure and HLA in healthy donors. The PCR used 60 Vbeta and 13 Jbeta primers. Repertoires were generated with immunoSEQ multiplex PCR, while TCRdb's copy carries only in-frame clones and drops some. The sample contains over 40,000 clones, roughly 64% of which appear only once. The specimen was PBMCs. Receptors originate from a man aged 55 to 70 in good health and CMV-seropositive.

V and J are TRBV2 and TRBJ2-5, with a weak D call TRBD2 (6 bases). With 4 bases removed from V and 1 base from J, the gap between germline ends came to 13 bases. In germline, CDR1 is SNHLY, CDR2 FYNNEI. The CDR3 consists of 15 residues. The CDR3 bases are TGTGCCAGCAGTGGACTAGACCACTTCCAAGAGACCCAGTACTTC. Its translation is CASSGLDHFQETQYF.

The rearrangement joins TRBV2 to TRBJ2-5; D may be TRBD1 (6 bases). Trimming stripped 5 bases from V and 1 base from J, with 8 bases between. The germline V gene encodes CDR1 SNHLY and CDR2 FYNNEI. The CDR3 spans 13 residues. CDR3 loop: CASSRDTQETQYF. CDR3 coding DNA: TGTGCCAGCAGTCGGGACACCCAAGAGACCCAGTACTTC.

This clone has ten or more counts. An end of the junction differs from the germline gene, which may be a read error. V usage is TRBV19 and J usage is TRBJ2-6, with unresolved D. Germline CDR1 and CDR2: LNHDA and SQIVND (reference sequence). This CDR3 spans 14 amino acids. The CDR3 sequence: CASTIASGANVLTF. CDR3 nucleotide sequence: TGTGCCAGTACTATAGCTTCGGGGGCCAACGTCCTGACTTTC.

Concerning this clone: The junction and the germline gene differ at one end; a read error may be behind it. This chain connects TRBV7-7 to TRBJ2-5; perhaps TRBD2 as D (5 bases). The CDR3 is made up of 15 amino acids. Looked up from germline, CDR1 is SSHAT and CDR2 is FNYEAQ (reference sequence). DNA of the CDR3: TGTGCTAGCAGCTTAGACTTGGCCCGAGGGGAGACCCAGTACTTC. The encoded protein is CASSLDLARGETQYF.

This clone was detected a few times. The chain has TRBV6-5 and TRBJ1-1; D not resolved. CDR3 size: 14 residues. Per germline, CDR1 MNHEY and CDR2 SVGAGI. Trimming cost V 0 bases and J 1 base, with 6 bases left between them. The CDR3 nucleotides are TGTGCCAGCAGTTACTCGAGGAGGAACACTGAAGCTTTCTTT. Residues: CASSYSRRNTEAFF.

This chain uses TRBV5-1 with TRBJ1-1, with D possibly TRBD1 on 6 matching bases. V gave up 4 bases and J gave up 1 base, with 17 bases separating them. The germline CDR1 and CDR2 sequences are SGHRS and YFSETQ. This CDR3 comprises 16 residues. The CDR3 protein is CASSREMGAANTEAFF. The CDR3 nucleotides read TGCGCCAGCAGCCGAGAGATGGGGGCGGCGAACACTGAAGCTTTCTTT.

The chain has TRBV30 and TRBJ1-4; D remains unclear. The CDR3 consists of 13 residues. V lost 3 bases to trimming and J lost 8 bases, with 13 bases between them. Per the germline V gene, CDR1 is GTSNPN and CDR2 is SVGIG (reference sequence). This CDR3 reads CAWRREAMEKLFF. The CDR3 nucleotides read TGTGCCTGGAGGCGGGAAGCTATGGAAAAACTGTTTTTT. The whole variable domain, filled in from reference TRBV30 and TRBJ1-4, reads SQTIHQWPATLVQPVGSPLSLECTVEGTSNPNLYWYRQAAGRGLQLLFYSVGIGQISSEVPQNLSASRPQDRQFILSSKKLLLSDSGFYLCAWRREAMEKLFFGSGTQLSVL.

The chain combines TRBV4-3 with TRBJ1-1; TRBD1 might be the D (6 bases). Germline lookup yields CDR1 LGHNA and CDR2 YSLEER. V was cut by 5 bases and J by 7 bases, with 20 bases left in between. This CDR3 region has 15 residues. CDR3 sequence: CASSSLDSSRFEAFF. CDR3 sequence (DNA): TGCGCCAGCAGCTCGTTGGACAGTTCGAGATTTGAAGCTTTCTTT.

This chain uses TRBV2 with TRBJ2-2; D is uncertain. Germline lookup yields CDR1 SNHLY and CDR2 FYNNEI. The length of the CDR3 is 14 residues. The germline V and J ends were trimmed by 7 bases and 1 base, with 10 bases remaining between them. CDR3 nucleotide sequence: TGTGCCAGCAAGGAAAGACAGAACACCGGGGAGCTGTTTTTT. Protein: CASKERQNTGELFF.

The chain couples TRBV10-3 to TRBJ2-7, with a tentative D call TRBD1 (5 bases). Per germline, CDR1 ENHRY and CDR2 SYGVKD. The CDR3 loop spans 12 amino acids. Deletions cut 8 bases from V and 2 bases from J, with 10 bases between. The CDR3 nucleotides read TGTGCCATCGCGACAGTAACCTACGAGCAGTACTTC. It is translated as CAIATVTYEQYF.

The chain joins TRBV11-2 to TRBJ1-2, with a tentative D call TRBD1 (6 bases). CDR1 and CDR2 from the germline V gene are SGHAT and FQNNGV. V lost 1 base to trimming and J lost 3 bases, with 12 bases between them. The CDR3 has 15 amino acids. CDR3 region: CASSLAMGADYGYTF. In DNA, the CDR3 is TGTGCCAGCAGCTTAGCGATGGGGGCTGACTATGGCTACACCTTC.

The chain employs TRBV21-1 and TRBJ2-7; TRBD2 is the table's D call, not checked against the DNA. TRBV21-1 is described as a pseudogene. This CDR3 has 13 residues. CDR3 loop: CASRLALLYEQYF. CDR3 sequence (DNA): TGTGCCAGCAGACTAGCTTTACTCTACGAGCAGTACTTC.

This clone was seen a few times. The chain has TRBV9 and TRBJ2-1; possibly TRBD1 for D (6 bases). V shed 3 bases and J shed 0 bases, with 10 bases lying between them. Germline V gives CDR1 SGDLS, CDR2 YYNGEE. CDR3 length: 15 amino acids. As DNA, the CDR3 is TGTGCCAGCAGCGGGGGACACAGCTCCTACAATGAGCAGTTCTTC. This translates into CASSGGHSSYNEQFF. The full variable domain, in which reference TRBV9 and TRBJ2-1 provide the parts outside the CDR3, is DSGVTQTPKHLITATGQRVTLRCSPRSGDLSVYWYQQSLDQGLQFLIQYYNGEERAKGNILERFSAQQFPDLHSELNLSSLELGDSALYFCASSGGHSSYNEQFFGPGTRLTVL.

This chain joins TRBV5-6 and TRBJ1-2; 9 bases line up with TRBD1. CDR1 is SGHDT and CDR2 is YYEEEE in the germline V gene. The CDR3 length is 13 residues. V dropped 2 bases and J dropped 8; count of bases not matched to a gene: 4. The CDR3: CASSFTGGQGYTF. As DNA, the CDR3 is TGTGCCAGCAGCTTTACAGGGGGCCAGGGCTACACCTTC.

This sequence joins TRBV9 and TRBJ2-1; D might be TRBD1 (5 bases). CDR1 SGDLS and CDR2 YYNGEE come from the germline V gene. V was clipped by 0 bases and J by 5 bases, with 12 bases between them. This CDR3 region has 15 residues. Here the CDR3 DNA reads TGTGCCAGCAGCGTAGATACAGGAGTGAACAATGAGCAGTTCTTC. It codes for CASSVDTGVNNEQFF.

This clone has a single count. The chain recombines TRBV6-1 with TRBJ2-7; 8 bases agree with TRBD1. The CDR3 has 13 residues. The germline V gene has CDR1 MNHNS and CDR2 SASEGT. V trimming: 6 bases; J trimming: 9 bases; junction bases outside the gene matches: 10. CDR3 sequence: CASSATGGSGQYF. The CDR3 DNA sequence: TGTGCCAGCAGCGCAACAGGGGGTTCCGGGCAGTACTTC.